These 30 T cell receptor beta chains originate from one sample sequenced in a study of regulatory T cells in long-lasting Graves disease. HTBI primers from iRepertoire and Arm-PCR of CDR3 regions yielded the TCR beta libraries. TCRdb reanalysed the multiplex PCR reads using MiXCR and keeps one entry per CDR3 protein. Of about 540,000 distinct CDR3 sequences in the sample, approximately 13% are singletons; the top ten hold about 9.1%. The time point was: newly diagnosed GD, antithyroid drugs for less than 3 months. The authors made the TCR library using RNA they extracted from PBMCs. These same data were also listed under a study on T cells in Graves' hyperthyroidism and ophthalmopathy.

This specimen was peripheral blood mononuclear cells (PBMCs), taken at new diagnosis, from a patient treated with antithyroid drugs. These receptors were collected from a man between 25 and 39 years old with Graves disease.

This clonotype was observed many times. CDR3 in amino acids: CASSQGVAKNIQYF. In DNA form, the CDR3 reads TGTGCCAGCAGCCAGGGTGTAGCCAAAAACATTCAGTACTTC. The chain employs TRBV12-3 or TRBV12-4 and TRBJ2-4; TRBD1 might be the D (5 bases). The CDR3 is 14 residues long. V shed 6 bases and J shed 0 bases, with 9 bases lying between them.

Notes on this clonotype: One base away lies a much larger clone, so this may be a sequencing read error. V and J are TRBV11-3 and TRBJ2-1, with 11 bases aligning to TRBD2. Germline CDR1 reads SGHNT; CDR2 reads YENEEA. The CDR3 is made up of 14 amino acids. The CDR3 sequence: CASSPGLADNKQFF. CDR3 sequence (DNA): TGTGCCAGCAGCCCGGGACTAGCGGACAATAAGCAGTTCTTC.

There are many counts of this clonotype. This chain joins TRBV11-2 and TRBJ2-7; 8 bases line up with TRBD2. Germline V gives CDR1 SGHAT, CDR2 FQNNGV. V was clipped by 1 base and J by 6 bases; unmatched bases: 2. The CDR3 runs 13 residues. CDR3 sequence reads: CASSLALAVEQYF. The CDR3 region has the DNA TGTGCCAGCAGCTTAGCACTAGCGGTCGAGCAGTACTTC.

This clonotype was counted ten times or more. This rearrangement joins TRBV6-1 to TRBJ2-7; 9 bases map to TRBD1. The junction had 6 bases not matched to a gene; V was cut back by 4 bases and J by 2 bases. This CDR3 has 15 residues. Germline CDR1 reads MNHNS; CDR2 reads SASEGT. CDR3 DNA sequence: TGTGCCAGCAGTGGGTCGGGACAGGGAGCCTACGAGCAGTACTTC. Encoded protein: CASSGSGQGAYEQYF.

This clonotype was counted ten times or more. The CDR3 here is CASGLGLAGENEQFF. The CDR3 coding sequence is TGTGCTAGTGGTTTGGGACTAGCGGGAGAGAATGAGCAGTTCTTC. This chain uses TRBV12-5 with TRBJ2-1; TRBD2 aligns across 12 bases. The CDR3 spans 15 residues. CDR1 and CDR2 from the germline V gene are LGHNT and FRNRAP. J gave up 7 bases and V 1 base, and 2 bases lay outside the gene matches.

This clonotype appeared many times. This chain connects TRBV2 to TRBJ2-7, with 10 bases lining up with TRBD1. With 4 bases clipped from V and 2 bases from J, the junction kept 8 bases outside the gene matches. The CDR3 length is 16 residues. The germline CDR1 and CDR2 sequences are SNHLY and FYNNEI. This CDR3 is CASSVPRDRGPYEQYF. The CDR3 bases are TGTGCCAGCAGTGTTCCCCGGGACAGGGGACCCTACGAGCAGTACTTC.

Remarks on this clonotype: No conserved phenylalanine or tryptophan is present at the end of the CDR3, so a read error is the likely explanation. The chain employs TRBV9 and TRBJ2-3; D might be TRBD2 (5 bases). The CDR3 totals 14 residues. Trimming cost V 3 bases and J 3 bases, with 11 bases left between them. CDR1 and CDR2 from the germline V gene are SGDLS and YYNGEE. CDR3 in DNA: TGTGCCAGCAGCGGCCCCAGCGGAACAGATACGCAGTATCTT. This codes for CASSGPSGTDTQYL.

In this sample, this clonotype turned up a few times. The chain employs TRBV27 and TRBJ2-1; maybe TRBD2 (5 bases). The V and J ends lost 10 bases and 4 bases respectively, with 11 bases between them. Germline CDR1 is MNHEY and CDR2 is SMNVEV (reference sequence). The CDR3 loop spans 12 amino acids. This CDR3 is CATLGEYNEQFF. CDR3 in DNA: TGTGCCACTCTCGGGGAATACAATGAGCAGTTCTTC.

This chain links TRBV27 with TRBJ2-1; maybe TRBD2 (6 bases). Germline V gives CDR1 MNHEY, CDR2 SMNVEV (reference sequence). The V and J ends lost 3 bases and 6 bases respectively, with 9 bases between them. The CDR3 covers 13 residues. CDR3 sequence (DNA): TGTGCCAGCAGTTTTCAGGAGGGCAATGAGCAGTTCTTC. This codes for CASSFQEGNEQFF.

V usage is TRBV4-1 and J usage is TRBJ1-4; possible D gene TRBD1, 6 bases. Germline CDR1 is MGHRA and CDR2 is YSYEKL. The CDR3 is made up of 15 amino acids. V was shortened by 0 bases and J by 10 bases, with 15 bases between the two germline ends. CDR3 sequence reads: CASSQESGGTGKLFF. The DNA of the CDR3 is TGCGCCAGCAGCCAAGAATCGGGGGGCACCGGAAAACTGTTTTTT.

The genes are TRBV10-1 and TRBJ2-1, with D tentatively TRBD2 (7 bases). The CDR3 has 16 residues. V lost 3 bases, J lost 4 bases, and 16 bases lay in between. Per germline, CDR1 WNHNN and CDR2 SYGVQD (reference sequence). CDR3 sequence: CASSDLAGEGYNEQFF. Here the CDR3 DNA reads TGCGCCAGCAGTGATTTGGCAGGGGAGGGGTACAATGAGCAGTTCTTC.

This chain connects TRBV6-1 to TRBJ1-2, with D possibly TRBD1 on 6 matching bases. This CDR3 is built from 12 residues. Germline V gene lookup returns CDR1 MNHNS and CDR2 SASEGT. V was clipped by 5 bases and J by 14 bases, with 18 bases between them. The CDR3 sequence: CASSRTSGHRTF. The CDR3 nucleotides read TGTGCCAGCAGTCGGACCTCGGGACACCGAACCTTC.

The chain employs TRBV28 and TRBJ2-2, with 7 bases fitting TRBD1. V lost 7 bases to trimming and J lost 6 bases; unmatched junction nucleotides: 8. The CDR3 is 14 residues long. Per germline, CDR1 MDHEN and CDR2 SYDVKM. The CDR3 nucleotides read TGTGCCAGCAACATACAGGGGTCTGCCGGGGAGCTGTTTTTT. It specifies CASNIQGSAGELFF.

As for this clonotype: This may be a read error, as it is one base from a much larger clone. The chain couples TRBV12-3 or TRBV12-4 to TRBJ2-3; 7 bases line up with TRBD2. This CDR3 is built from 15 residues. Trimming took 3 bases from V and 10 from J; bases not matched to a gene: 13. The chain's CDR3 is CASSFGAGVAGAQYF. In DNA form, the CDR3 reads TGTGCCAGCAGTTTTGGGGCGGGAGTAGCCGGTGCGCAGTATTTT.

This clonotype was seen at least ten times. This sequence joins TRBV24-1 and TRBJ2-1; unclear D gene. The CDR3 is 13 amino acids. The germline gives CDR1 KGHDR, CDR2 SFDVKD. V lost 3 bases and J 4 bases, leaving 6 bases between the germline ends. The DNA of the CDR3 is TGTGCCACCAGTGATCTGCCTTACAATGAGCAGTTCTTC. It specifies CATSDLPYNEQFF.

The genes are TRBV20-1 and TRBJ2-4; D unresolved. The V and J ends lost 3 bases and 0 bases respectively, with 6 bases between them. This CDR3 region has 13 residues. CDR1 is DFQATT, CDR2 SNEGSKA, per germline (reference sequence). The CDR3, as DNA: TGCAGTGCTAGTGACCTAGCCAAAAACATTCAGTACTTC. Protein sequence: CSASDLAKNIQYF.

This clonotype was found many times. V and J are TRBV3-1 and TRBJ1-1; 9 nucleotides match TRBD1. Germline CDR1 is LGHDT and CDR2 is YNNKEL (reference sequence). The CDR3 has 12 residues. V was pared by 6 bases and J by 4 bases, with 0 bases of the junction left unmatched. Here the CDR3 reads CASRGQGTEAFF. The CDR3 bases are TGTGCCAGCAGGGGACAGGGCACTGAAGCTTTCTTT.

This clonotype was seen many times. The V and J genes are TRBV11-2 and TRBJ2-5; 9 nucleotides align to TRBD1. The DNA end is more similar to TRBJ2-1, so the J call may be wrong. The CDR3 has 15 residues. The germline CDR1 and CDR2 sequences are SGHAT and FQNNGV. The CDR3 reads CASRRPGQGWNEQFF. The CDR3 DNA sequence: TGTGCCAGCAGGCGTCCGGGACAGGGATGGAATGAGCAGTTCTTC.

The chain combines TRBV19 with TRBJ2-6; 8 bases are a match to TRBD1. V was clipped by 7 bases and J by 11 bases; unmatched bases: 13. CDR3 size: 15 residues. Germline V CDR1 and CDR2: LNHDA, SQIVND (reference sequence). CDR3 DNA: TGTGCCAGTAAACCCGACAGGGGAAGGTGGTACGTCCTGACTTTC. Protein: CASKPDRGRWYVLTF.

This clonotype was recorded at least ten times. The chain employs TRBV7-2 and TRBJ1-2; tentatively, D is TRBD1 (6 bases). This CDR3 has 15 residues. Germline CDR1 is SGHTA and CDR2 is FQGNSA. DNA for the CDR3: TGTGAATACCGCTCAGGGGTTCAGGGTATCTATGGCTACACCTTC. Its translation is CEYRSGVQGIYGYTF.

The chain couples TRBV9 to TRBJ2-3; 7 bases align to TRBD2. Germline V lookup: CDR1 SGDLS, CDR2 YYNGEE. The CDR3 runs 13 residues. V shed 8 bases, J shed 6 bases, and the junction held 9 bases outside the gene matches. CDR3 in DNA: TGTGCCAGAGAGTGGGGGGGAGCCGATACGCAGTATTTT. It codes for CAREWGGADTQYF.

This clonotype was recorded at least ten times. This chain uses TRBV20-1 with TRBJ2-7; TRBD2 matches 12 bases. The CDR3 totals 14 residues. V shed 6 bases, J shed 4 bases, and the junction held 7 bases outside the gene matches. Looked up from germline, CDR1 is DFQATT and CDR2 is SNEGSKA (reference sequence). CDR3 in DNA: TGCAGTGCCCCTGGGACTAGCGGGCATTACGAGCAGTACTTC. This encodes CSAPGTSGHYEQYF.

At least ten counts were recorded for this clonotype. The CDR3, as DNA: TGCGCCAGCAGTCAACAGGGGACAGCCGTCAATTCACCCCTCCACTTT. This codes for CASSQQGTAVNSPLHF. V gene TRBV5-1 combines with J gene TRBJ1-6; 7 positions agree with TRBD1. Germline CDR1 SGHRS, CDR2 YFSETQ. The CDR3 loop spans 16 amino acids. V shed 5 bases, J shed 7 bases, and the junction held 12 bases outside the gene matches.

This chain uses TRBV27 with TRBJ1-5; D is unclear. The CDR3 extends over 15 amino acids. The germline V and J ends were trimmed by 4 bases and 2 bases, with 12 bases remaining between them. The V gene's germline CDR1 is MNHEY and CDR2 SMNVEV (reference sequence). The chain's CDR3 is CASSWDGRGNQPQHF. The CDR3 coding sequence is TGTGCCAGCAGTTGGGATGGCCGCGGCAATCAGCCCCAGCATTTT.

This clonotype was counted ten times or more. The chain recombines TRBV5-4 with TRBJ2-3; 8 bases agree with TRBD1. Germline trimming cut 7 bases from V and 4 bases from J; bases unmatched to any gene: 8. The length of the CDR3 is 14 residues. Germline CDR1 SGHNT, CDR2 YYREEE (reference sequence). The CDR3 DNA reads TGTGCCAGCCCCGGGACAGGCCTCCCAGATACGCAGTATTTT. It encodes CASPGTGLPDTQYF.

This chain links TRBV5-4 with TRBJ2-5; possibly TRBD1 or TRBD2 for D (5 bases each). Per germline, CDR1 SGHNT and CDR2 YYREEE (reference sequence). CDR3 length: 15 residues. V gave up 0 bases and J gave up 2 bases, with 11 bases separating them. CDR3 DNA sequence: TGTGCCAGCAGCTTGGAGGGTTGGGGGCAAGAGACCCAGTACTTC. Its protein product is CASSLEGWGQETQYF.

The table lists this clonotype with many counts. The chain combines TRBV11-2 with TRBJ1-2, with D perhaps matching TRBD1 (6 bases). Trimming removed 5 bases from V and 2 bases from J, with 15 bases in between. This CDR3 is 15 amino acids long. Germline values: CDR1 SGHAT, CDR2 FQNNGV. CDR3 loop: CASSPRGGLNYGYTF. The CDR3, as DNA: TGTGCCAGCAGCCCTAGGGGGGGACTGAACTATGGCTACACCTTC.

The CDR3 coding sequence is TGTGCCAGCAGTTACGGGGGTCGGGTTCAGCCCCAGCATTTT. Translating gives CASSYGGRVQPQHF. J is TRBJ1-5 and V is TRBV6-5; a possible D gene is TRBD1 (5 bases). Germline loops: CDR1 MNHEY, CDR2 SVGAGI. The CDR3 runs to 14 residues. The V gene lost 2 bases and the J gene lost 6 bases, with 11 bases spanning the gap.

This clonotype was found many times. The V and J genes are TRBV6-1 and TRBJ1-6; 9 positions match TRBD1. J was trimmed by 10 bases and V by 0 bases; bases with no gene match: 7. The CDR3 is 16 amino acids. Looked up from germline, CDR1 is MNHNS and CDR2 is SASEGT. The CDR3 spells CASSEAPGQGGSPLHF. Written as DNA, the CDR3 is TGTGCCAGCAGTGAAGCGCCGGGACAGGGCGGATCACCCCTCCACTTT.

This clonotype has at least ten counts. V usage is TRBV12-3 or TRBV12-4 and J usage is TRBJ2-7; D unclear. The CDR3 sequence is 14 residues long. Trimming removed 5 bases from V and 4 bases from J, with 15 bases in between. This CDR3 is CASSRPDGTYEQYF. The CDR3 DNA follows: TGTGCCAGCAGTAGACCGGACGGAACATACGAGCAGTACTTC.